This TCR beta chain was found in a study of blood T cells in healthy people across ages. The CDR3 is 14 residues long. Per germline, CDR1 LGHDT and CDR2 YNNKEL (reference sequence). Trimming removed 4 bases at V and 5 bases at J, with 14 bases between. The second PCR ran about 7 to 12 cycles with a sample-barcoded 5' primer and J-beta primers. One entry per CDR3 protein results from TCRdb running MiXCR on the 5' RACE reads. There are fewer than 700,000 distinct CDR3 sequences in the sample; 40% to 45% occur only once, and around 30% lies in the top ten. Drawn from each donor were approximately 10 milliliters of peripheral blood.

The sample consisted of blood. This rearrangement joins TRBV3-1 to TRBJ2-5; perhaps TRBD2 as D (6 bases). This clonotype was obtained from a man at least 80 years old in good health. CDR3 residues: CASSLQSAGETQYF. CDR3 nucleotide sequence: TGTGCCAGCAGCCTCCAAAGCGCGGGGGAGACCCAGTACTTC.